The text below deals with one T cell receptor beta chain. Its antigen is currently unknown. The data derive from a study of T cell clonotyping in hematopoietic cell transplantation. Recipients were bled about 28 days pretransplant and at posttransplant days 30, 100, 180. Sequenced by immunoSEQ multiplex PCR; TCRdb stores in-frame clones only, minus some. The table lists approximately 15,000 clones, 85% to 90% of them singletons. CDR3 size: 11 residues. V dropped 5 bases and J dropped 0 bases, with 2 bases sitting between them. Germline CDR1 reads MNHEY; CDR2 reads SVGAGI. Points from the study as a whole: Broader posttransplant TCR repertoire diversity was predicted by graft donor and pretransplant recipient Inverse Simpson Index values.

The sample was PBMCs, taken 100 days after allogeneic stem cell transplant. The chain has TRBV6-5 and TRBJ2-7; D unclear. The TCR sequence derives from a male patient aged 55 to 69 who had an allogeneic stem cell transplant from a related donor, so the T cells may come from the graft donor. Some clones in this sample may be carry-over from other donors' samples. This CDR3 is CASSASYEQYF. The CDR3 DNA reads as TGTGCCAGCAGTGCCTCCTACGAGCAGTACTTC.